A selection of T cell receptor beta chains follows, all from one sample in a study of cytomegalovirus exposure and HLA in healthy donors. Only in-frame clones appear in the TCRdb table, and some are missing; sequencing was by immunoSEQ multiplex PCR. The sample shows 150,000 to 190,000 clones, approximately 77% of them seen only once. Input material: PBMCs. The receptors here all came from a man aged 18 to 30 in good health and CMV-seronegative. The CDR3 runs from the conserved cysteine through the conserved F or W. D genes are given only for firm matches. Size is omitted from some rows. Given values are once, few, many or a class for expanded clones.

cdr3_aa cdr3_nt d_call v_call clone_size j_call
CASTSDRPLSGANVLTF NA NA TRBV19 NA TRBJ2-6
CASSLTSGRNEQYF TGTGCCAGCAGCTTAACTAGCGGGAGGAACGAGCAGTACTTC TRBD2 TRBV7-2 few TRBJ2-7
CASSQEVAGGGANVLTF TGCGCCAGCAGCCAAGAGGTCGCGGGAGGTGGGGCCAACGTCCTGACTTTC TRBD2 TRBV4-3 NA TRBJ2-6
CASSAVGGEPYEQYF TGTGCCAGCAGCGCGGTCGGGGGGGAACCATACGAGCAGTACTTC TRBD2 TRBV7-8 NA TRBJ2-7
CASSPGTGNSYEQYF TGTGCCAGCAGTCCCGGGACAGGGAATTCCTACGAGCAGTACTTC TRBD1 TRBV6-4 few TRBJ2-7
CASSLVAGDSYEQYF TGTGCCAGCAGCTTAGTGGCAGGGGATTCCTACGAGCAGTACTTC NA TRBV7-9 few TRBJ2-7
CASSNRQGSDTQYF TGTGCCAGCAGCAACCGACAGGGCTCAGATACGCAGTATTTT TRBD1 TRBV11-2 NA TRBJ2-3
CASSQDPGAYEQYF TGCGCCAGCAGCCAAGATCCCGGAGCCTACGAGCAGTACTTC NA TRBV4-3 few TRBJ2-7
CASSLTWTSLFYEQYF TGTGCCAGCAGCTTAACTTGGACTAGTCTCTTTTACGAGCAGTACTTC TRBD2 TRBV11-2 few TRBJ2-7
CATRPSKGVHNEQFF TGTGCCACCAGGCCCTCCAAAGGGGTCCACAATGAGCAGTTCTTC NA TRBV10-3 few TRBJ2-1
CASSEPGSTGELFF TGTGCCAGCAGTGAGCCGGGATCCACCGGGGAGCTGTTTTTT NA TRBV6-1 NA TRBJ2-2
CASRRGGDVWEQFF TGTGCCAGCCGGCGGGGCGGGGATGTTTGGGAGCAGTTCTTC NA TRBV27 NA TRBJ2-1
CASRYSGEGGTEAFF TGTGCCAGCAGGTACTCAGGGGAAGGGGGAACTGAAGCTTTCTTT NA TRBV2 NA TRBJ1-1
CASSLRGTDYEQYF TGTGCCAGCAGCTTGAGGGGGACAGATTACGAGCAGTACTTC TRBD1 TRBV5-4 NA TRBJ2-7
CASRFGQGGSEAFF TGTGCCAGCAGATTTGGGCAGGGTGGATCTGAAGCTTTCTTT NA TRBV6-5 NA TRBJ1-1
CASSQTGFRETQYF TGTGCCAGCAGCCAGACAGGGTTTAGGGAGACCCAGTACTTC TRBD1 TRBV7-8 once TRBJ2-5
CASSLGQTNTGELFF TGTGCCAGCAGCTTAGGGCAGACTAACACCGGGGAGCTGTTTTTT NA TRBV7-8 NA TRBJ2-2
CASKVRGRESDTQYF TGTGCCAGCAAAGTACGGGGGAGGGAGTCAGATACGCAGTATTTT TRBD2 TRBV28 NA TRBJ2-3
CSSILLSSGNTIYF TGTTCCAGCATCCTCTTGAGCTCTGGAAACACCATATATTTT NA TRBV7-9 NA TRBJ1-3
CASRGTSVFYEQYF TGTGCCAGCAGGGGGACTAGCGTCTTCTACGAGCAGTACTTC TRBD2 TRBV6-6 NA TRBJ2-7
CASTLGGGPYNEQFF TGTGCCAGCACACTTGGCGGGGGACCATACAATGAGCAGTTCTTC TRBD2 TRBV5-6 NA TRBJ2-1
CASSKAGTSGRKDTQYF TGTGCCAGCAGCAAGGCCGGGACTAGCGGGAGAAAAGATACGCAGTATTTT TRBD2 TRBV5-5 NA TRBJ2-3